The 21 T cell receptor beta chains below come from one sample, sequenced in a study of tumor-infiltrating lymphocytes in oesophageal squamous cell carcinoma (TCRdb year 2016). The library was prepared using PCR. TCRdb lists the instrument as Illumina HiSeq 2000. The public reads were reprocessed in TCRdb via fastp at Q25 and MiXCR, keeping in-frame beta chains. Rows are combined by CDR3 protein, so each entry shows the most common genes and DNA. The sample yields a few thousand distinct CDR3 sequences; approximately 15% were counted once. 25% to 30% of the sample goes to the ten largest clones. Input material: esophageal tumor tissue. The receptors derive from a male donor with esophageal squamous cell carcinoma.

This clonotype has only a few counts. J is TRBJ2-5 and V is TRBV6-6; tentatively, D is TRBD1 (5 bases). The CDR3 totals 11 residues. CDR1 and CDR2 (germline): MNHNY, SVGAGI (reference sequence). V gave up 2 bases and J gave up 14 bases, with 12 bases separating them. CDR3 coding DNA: TGTGCCAGCAGTTACCCGGACACATACTACTTC. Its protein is CASSYPDTYYF.

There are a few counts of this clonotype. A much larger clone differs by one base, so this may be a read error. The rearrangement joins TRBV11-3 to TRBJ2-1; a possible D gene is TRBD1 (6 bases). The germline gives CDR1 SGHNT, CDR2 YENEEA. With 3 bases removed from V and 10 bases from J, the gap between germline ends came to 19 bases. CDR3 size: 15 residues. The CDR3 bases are TGTGCCAGCAGCTTTTTCGGCGGGCAGGGGTACGAGCAGTTCTTC. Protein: CASSFFGGQGYEQFF.

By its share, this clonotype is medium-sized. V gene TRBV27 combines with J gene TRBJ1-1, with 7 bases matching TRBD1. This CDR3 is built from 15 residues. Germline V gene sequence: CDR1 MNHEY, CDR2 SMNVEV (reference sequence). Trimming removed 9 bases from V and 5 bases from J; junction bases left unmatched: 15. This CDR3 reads CASWKWKGAWTEAFF. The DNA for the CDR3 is TGTGCCAGTTGGAAGTGGAAGGGGGCATGGACTGAAGCTTTCTTT.

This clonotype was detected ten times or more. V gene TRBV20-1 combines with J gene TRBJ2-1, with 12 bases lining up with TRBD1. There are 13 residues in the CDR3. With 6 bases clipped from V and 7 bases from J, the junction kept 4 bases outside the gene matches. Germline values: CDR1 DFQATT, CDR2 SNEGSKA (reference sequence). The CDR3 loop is CSAPGQGANEQFF. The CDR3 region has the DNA TGCAGTGCACCGGGACAGGGGGCAAATGAGCAGTTCTTC.

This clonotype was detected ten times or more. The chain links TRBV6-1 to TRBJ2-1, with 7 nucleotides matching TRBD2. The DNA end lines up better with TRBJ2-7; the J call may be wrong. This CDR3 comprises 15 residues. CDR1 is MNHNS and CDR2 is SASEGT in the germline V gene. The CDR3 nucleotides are TGTGCCAGCGTGTACGGGGGGAGCTCCTACAATGAGCAGTACTTC. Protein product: CASVYGGSSYNEQYF.

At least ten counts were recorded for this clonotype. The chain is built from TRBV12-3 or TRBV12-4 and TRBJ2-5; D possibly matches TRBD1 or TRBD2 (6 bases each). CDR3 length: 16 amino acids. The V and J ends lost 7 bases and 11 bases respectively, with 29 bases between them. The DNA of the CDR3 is TGTGCCAGCATCGGAGGGGGGCAGGTTTGGAAAGATGAGCAGTACTTC. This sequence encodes CASIGGGQVWKDEQYF.

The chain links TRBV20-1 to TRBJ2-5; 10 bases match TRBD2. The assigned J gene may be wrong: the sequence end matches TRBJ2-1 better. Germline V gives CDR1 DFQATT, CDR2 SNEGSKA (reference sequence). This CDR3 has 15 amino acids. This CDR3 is CSARSLAGVYNEQFF. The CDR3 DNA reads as TGCAGTGCTAGATCTCTAGCGGGGGTCTACAATGAGCAGTTCTTC.

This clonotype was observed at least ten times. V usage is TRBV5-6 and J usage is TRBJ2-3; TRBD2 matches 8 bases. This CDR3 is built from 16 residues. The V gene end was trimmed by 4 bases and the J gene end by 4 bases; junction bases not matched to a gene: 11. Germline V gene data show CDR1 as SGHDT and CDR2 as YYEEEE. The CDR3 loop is CASSPPGGGDADTQYF. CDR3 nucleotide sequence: TGTGCCAGCAGCCCGCCGGGAGGGGGGGATGCAGATACGCAGTATTTT. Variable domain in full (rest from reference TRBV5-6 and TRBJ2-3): DAGVTQSPTHLIKTRGQQVTLRCSPKSGHDTVSWYQQALGQGPQFIFQYYEEEERQRGNFPDRFSGHQFPNYSSELNVNALLLGDSALYLCASSPPGGGDADTQYFGPGTRLTVL.

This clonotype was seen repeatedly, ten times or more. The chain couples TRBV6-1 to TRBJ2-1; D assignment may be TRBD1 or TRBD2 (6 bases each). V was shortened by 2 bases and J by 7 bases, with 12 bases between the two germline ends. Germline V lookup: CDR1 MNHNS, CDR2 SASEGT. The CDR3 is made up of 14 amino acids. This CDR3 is CASSEWTGANEQFF. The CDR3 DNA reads TGTGCCAGCAGTGAATGGACGGGGGCTAATGAGCAGTTCTTC.

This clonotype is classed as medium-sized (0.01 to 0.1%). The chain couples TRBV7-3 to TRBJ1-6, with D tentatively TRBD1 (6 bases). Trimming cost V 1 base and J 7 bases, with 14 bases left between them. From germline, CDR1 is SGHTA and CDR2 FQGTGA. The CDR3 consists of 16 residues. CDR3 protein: CASSLKGRGGNSPLHF. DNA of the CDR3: TGTGCCAGCAGCTTAAAGGGGAGAGGGGGGAATTCACCCCTCCACTTT.

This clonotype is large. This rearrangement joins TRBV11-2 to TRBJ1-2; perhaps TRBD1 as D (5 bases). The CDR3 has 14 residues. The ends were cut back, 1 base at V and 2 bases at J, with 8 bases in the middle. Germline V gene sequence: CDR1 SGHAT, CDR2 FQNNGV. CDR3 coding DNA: TGTGCCAGCAGCTTAGTAGGACACAACTATGGCTACACCTTC. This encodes CASSLVGHNYGYTF. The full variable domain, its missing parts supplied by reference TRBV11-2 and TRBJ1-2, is EAGVAQSPRYKIIEKRQSVAFWCNPISGHATLYWYQQILGQGPKLLIQFQNNGVVDDSQLPKDRFSAERLKGVDSTLKIQPAKLEDSAVYLCASSLVGHNYGYTFGSGTRLTVV.

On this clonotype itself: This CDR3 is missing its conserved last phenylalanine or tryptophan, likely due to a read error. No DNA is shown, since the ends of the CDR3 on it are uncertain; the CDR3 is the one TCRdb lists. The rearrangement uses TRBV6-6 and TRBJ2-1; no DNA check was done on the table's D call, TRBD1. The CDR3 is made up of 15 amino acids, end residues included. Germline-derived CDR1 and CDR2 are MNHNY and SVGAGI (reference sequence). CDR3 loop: CASSFQQGGTLKLSS.

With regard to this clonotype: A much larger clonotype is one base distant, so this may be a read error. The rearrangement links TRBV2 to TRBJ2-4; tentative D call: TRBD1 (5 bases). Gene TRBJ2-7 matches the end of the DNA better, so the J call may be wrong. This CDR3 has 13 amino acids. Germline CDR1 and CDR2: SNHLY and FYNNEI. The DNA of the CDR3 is TGTGCCAGCAGTGAGGGGCAAGTCTACGAGCAGTACTTC. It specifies CASSEGQVYEQYF.

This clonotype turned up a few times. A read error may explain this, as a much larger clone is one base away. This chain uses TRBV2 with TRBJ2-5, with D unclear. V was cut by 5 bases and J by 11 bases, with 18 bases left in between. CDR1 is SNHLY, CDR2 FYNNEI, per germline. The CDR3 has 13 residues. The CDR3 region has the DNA TGTGCCAGCAGTCGTTACTCCTACAATGAGCAGTACTTC. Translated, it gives CASSRYSYNEQYF.

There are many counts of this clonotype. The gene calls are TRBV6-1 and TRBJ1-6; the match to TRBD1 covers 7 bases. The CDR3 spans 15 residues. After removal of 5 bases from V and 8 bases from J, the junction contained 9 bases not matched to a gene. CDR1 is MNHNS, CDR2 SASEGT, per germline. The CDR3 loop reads CASSYTGDLYSPLHF. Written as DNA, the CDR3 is TGTGCCAGCAGTTACACAGGGGATCTTTATTCACCCCTCCACTTT.

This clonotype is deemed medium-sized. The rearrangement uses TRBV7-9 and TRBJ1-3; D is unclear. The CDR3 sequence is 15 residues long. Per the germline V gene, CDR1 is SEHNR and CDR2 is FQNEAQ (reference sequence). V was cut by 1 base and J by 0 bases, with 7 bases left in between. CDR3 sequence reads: CASSLGVPSGNTIYF. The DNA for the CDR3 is TGTGCCAGCAGCTTAGGGGTTCCCTCTGGAAACACCATATATTTT.

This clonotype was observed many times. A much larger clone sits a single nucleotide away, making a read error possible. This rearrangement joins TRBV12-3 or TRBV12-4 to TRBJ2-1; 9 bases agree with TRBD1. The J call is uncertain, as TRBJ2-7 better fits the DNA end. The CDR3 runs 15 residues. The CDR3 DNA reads TGTGCCAGCAGGGGGACAGGGATGATTTGGGATGAGCAGTACTTC. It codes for CASRGTGMIWDEQYF.

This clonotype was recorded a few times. CDR3 amino acids: CASSEARVQWTSYNSPLHF. Here the CDR3 DNA reads TGTGCCAGCAGTGAAGCGCGGGTGCAGTGGACCTCCTATAATTCACCCCTCCACTTT. The rearrangement uses TRBV2 and TRBJ1-6; D gene unclear. The CDR3 spans 19 residues. CDR1 and CDR2 (germline): SNHLY, FYNNEI. V was cut by 0 bases and J by 0 bases, with 15 bases left in between.

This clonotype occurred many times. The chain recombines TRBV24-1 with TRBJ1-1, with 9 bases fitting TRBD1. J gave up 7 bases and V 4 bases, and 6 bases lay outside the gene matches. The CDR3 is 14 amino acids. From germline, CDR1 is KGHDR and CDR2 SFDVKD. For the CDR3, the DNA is TGTGCCACCAGTGAGCACGGACAGGGGAGTGAAGCTTTCTTT. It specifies CATSEHGQGSEAFF.

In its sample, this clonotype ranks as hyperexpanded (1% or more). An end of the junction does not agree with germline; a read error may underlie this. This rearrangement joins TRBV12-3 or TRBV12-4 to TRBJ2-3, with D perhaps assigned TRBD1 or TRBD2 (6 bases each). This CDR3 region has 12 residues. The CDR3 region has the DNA TGTGCCAGTACCCCCGGAGGGGGTTCTTCGGATTTT. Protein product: CASTPGGGSSDF.

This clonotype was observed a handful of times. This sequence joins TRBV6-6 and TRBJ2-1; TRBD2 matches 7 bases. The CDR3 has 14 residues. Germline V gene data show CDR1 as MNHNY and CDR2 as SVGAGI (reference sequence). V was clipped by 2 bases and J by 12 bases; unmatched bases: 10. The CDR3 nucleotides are TGTGCCAGCAGTTACCGGGAGGATGGAGATACGCAGTTCTTC. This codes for CASSYREDGDTQFF.